The 29 T cell receptor beta chains below were found in one sample sequenced in a study of blood T cell repertoires in COVID-19. The assay was immunoSEQ multiplex PCR, and TCRdb's table has in-frame clones only and misses some. This table holds around 250,000 clones, about 87% found once. The specimen sequenced was PBMCs or T cells enriched from blood (not recorded which). The receptors derive from a woman between 40 and 55 years old with acute COVID-19.

The chain uses TRBV5-1 and TRBJ2-3; 14 nucleotides align to TRBD2. The germline V gene has CDR1 SGHRS and CDR2 YFSETQ. Trimming removed 4 bases from V and 8 bases from J; junction bases left unmatched: 6. The CDR3 length is 15 residues. As DNA, the CDR3 is TGCGCCAGCAGCGCGGGCGGACTAGCGGGAGGTACGCAGTATTTT. Translation gives CASSAGGLAGGTQYF.

The chain couples TRBV7-2 to TRBJ1-6, with D unclear. Germline V gene data show CDR1 as SGHTA and CDR2 as FQGNSA. The V end was cut by 2 bases, the J end by 10 bases, with 3 bases between. The CDR3 spans 11 residues. The chain's CDR3 is CASSLRSPLHF. DNA for the CDR3: TGTGCCAGCAGCTTACGGTCACCCCTCCACTTT.

The V call is TRBV29-1, the J call TRBJ1-1; D is uncertain. Trimming stripped 6 bases from V and 6 bases from J, with 11 bases between. This CDR3 has 11 amino acids. In germline, CDR1 is SQVTM, CDR2 ANQGSEA. The CDR3: CSVGRQAEAFF. CDR3 coding DNA: TGCAGCGTCGGGAGGCAGGCTGAAGCTTTCTTT.

The rearrangement uses TRBV30 and TRBJ2-1; tentative D call: TRBD2 (6 bases). This CDR3 is 15 amino acids long. V was shortened by 2 bases and J by 0 bases, with 11 bases between the two germline ends. In germline, CDR1 is GTSNPN, CDR2 SVGIG (reference sequence). DNA of the CDR3: TGTGCCTGGAGTCGGCGGGGTAGCTCCTACAATGAGCAGTTCTTC. It specifies CAWSRRGSSYNEQFF. Complete variable domain (other parts from reference TRBV30 and TRBJ2-1): SQTIHQWPATLVQPVGSPLSLECTVEGTSNPNLYWYRQAAGRGLQLLFYSVGIGQISSEVPQNLSASRPQDRQFILSSKKLLLSDSGFYLCAWSRRGSSYNEQFFGPGTRLTVL.

This rearrangement joins TRBV10-3 to TRBJ2-3; 8 bases align to TRBD2. Per the germline V gene, CDR1 is ENHRY and CDR2 is SYGVKD. The CDR3 covers 15 residues. V dropped 1 base and J dropped 7; count of bases not matched to a gene: 7. The CDR3 nucleotides read TGTGCCATCAGTGAGTTTGCGGGAGGATCACATACGCAGTATTTT. Translation: CAISEFAGGSHTQYF.

The CDR3 loop is CASKGGYSNQPQHF. The CDR3 coding sequence is TGTGCCAGCAAGGGCGGGTATAGCAATCAGCCCCAGCATTTT. V usage is TRBV2 and J usage is TRBJ1-5; D not certain. CDR1 and CDR2 (germline): SNHLY, FYNNEI. Trimming left V 7 bases short and J 0 bases short, with 10 bases between. There are 14 residues in the CDR3.

The chain employs TRBV3-1 (or the pseudogene TRBV3-2) and TRBJ1-2, with a tentative D call TRBD1 (6 bases). Germline V gives CDR1 LGHDT, CDR2 YNNKEL (reference sequence). Trimming removed 6 bases at V and 2 bases at J, with 19 bases between. This CDR3 has 16 amino acids. This CDR3 reads CASRPGTSTANYGYTF. The CDR3 DNA sequence: TGTGCCAGCAGACCCGGGACATCCACCGCGAACTATGGCTACACCTTC.

The CDR3 protein is CASSHTSGSYGELFF. CDR3 DNA sequence: TGTGCCAGCAGCCATACTAGCGGGAGCTACGGGGAGCTGTTTTTT. The J gene is TRBJ2-2, the V gene TRBV11-2, with TRBD2 matching 11 bases. After removal of 5 bases from V and 7 bases from J, the junction contained 6 bases not matched to a gene. The CDR3 has 15 residues. Germline lookup yields CDR1 SGHAT and CDR2 FQNNGV.

V is TRBV15 and J is TRBJ1-2; 7 bases are shared with TRBD1. In germline, CDR1 is LNHNV, CDR2 YYDKDF (reference sequence). V was pared by 1 base and J by 0 bases, with 5 bases of the junction left unmatched. The CDR3 has 16 amino acids. CDR3 sequence reads: CATSRGSGTANYGYTF. The CDR3 DNA reads as TGTGCCACCAGCAGAGGCTCAGGGACAGCTAACTATGGCTACACCTTC.

The V call is TRBV2, the J call TRBJ1-4; D not resolved. Looked up from germline, CDR1 is SNHLY and CDR2 is FYNNEI. V was pared by 4 bases and J by 7 bases, with 13 bases between. This CDR3 spans 14 amino acids. The DNA of the CDR3 is TGTGCCAGCAGTGTTTCGGTAATTGTTGAAAAACTGTTTTTT. Translation gives CASSVSVIVEKLFF. Full variable domain (remainder filled in from reference TRBV2 and TRBJ1-4): EPEVTQTPSHQVTQMGQEVILRCVPISNHLYFYWYRQILGQKVEFLVSFYNNEISEKSEIFDDQFSVERPDGSNFTLKIRSTKLEDSAMYFCASSVSVIVEKLFFGSGTQLSVL.

The chain is built from TRBV9 and TRBJ1-2, with D perhaps TRBD1 (5 bases). The CDR3 length is 16 residues. V was pared by 6 bases and J by 0 bases, with 18 bases between. Germline V CDR1 and CDR2: SGDLS, YYNGEE. The CDR3 DNA is TGTGCCAGCACCCCCACCGGGGGGTTGCCTAACTATGGCTACACCTTC. It specifies CASTPTGGLPNYGYTF.

This clone was observed a single time. The J gene is TRBJ1-1, the V gene TRBV19; 9 bases match TRBD1. Germline V gene data show CDR1 as LNHDA and CDR2 as SQIVND (reference sequence). CDR3 length: 14 amino acids. J gave up 4 bases and V 7 bases, and 7 bases lay outside the gene matches. CDR3 region: CASIGGTGFTEAFF. DNA for the CDR3: TGTGCCAGTATTGGCGGGACAGGGTTCACTGAAGCTTTCTTT.

The chain is built from TRBV4-1 and TRBJ2-1; TRBD1 is a possible D gene (5 bases). The germline V gene has CDR1 MGHRA and CDR2 YSYEKL. The V end lost 0 bases, the J end lost 4 bases, and 16 bases lay between the germline ends. CDR3 length: 17 residues. CDR3 sequence: CASSQEYRPRGYNEQFF. The CDR3 coding sequence is TGCGCCAGCAGCCAAGAATATCGGCCAAGGGGTTACAATGAGCAGTTCTTC.

In the case of this clone: This same CDR3 is encoded by further DNA sequences in the sample. The chain has TRBV5-4 and TRBJ2-2; 12 bases align to TRBD2. V was pared by 2 bases and J by 6 bases, with 2 bases of the junction left unmatched. Germline CDR1 and CDR2: SGHNT and YYREEE (reference sequence). The length of the CDR3 is 15 residues. For the CDR3, the DNA is TGTGCCAGCAGCTTTCCTAGCGGGAGGGCCGGGGAGCTGTTTTTT. Translation: CASSFPSGRAGELFF.

V is TRBV3-1 (or the pseudogene TRBV3-2) and J is TRBJ2-7, with 10 positions matching TRBD2. The V segment lost 9 bases and the J segment 4 bases; nucleotides outside the gene matches: 12. CDR3 length: 15 amino acids. Germline CDR1 reads LGHDT; CDR2 reads YNNKEL (reference sequence). The CDR3 sequence is CASANGAGGPYEQYF. The CDR3 DNA reads TGTGCCAGTGCCAATGGAGCGGGAGGGCCTTACGAGCAGTACTTC.

This clone was picked up a small number of times. In the same sample, other DNA sequences code for this CDR3. In nucleotides, the CDR3 is TGCGCCAGCAGCTTAAGACAGGACACTGAAGCTTTCTTT. This codes for CASSLRQDTEAFF. The J gene is TRBJ1-1, the V gene TRBV5-1, with a possible D match to TRBD1 (6 bases). V was cut by 2 bases and J by 3 bases, with 8 bases left in between. There are 13 residues in the CDR3. CDR1 is SGHRS and CDR2 is YFSETQ in the germline V gene.

The chain combines TRBV7-9 with TRBJ1-2; tentative D call: TRBD1 (5 bases). The CDR3 spans 16 residues. Germline CDR1 is SEHNR and CDR2 is FQNEAQ (reference sequence). V was shortened by 5 bases and J by 0 bases, with 16 bases between the two germline ends. The CDR3, as DNA: TGTGCCAGCAGCCCTGTCCTGGACATTCCTAACTATGGCTACACCTTC. Translating gives CASSPVLDIPNYGYTF.

The chain carries TRBV6-4 and TRBJ2-5; 10 bases align to TRBD2. This CDR3 has 15 amino acids. Germline CDR1 MRHNA, CDR2 SNTAGT. V lost 6 bases to trimming and J lost 4 bases; unmatched junction nucleotides: 8. The CDR3 sequence: CASSAGTSVGETQYF. The CDR3 nucleotides read TGTGCCAGCAGCGCCGGGACTAGCGTGGGAGAGACCCAGTACTTC.

The CDR3 coding sequence is TGTGCCAGCAGCCACGTTAACACCAGGCTCGATAATTCACCCCTCCACTTT. Protein: CASSHVNTRLDNSPLHF. The rearrangement joins TRBV3-1 (or the pseudogene TRBV3-2) to TRBJ1-6; D call uncertain. V lost 3 bases and J lost 5, with 17 bases in between. In germline, CDR1 is LGHDT, CDR2 YNNKEL (reference sequence). This CDR3 has 17 residues.

The chain is built from TRBV28 and TRBJ2-7; no firm D call. The V gene lost 6 bases and the J gene lost 0 bases, with 9 bases spanning the gap. Germline V lookup: CDR1 MDHEN, CDR2 SYDVKM. The CDR3 extends over 13 amino acids. The chain's CDR3 is CASRLPGSYEQYF. CDR3 nucleotides: TGTGCCAGCAGACTCCCGGGCTCCTACGAGCAGTACTTC. Based on the CDR3 plus reference TRBV28 and TRBJ2-7, the full variable domain is DVKVTQSSRYLVKRTGEKVFLECVQDMDHENMFWYRQDPGLGLRLIYFSYDVKMKEKGDIPEGYSVSREKKERFSLILESASTNQTSMYLCASRLPGSYEQYFGPGTRLTVT.

In this sample, this clone turned up once. V usage is TRBV4-1 and J usage is TRBJ2-3; D remains unclear. The CDR3 has 14 amino acids. From germline, CDR1 is MGHRA and CDR2 YSYEKL. Trimming took off 6 bases at V and 2 bases at J, with 12 bases between the two ends. The CDR3 sequence: CASRAQASTDTQYF. The CDR3 DNA follows: TGCGCCAGCAGGGCGCAGGCGTCCACAGATACGCAGTATTTT.

Details on this clone: Mismatch with germline at one junction end may stem from a read error. The chain links TRBV6-1 to TRBJ1-1; D is undetermined. The germline V gene has CDR1 MNHNS and CDR2 SASEGT. There are 13 residues in the CDR3. DNA of the CDR3: TGTGCCAGCATTGAATCCATGAACACTGAAGCTTTCTTT. Translating it yields CASIESMNTEAFF.

This chain links TRBV7-9 with TRBJ2-4, with a weak D call TRBD1 (5 bases). The CDR3 loop spans 14 amino acids. Germline values: CDR1 SEHNR, CDR2 FQNEAQ (reference sequence). Deletions cut 1 base from V and 6 bases from J, with 10 bases between. In DNA, the CDR3 is TGTGCCAGCAGCTTAGGCCAGGGTGGAAACATTCAGTACTTC. Translated, it gives CASSLGQGGNIQYF.

The V call is TRBV24-1, the J call TRBJ2-2; 8 bases fit TRBD1. This CDR3 is 15 amino acids long. The V gene end was trimmed by 8 bases and the J gene end by 2 bases; junction bases not matched to a gene: 6. Germline loops: CDR1 KGHDR, CDR2 SFDVKD. The CDR3 sequence: CATTRAGGNTGELFF. Written as DNA, the CDR3 is TGTGCCACCACCCGAGCAGGGGGCAACACCGGGGAGCTGTTTTTT.

V is TRBV27 and J is TRBJ2-3; 11 nucleotides line up with TRBD2. This CDR3 spans 17 amino acids. Trimming took 5 bases from V and 2 from J; bases not matched to a gene: 9. CDR1 and CDR2 from the germline V gene are MNHEY and SMNVEV (reference sequence). The CDR3 DNA follows: TGTGCCAGCAGTAAGGGACTAGCGGAGCTAATCACAGATACGCAGTATTTT. Amino acid sequence: CASSKGLAELITDTQYF.

J is TRBJ2-5 and V is TRBV3-1 (or the pseudogene TRBV3-2), with a possible D match to TRBD1 (6 bases). The V gene lost 0 bases and the J gene lost 4 bases, with 24 bases spanning the gap. Per germline, CDR1 LGHDT and CDR2 YNNKEL (reference sequence). The CDR3 has 19 residues. The chain's CDR3 is CASSQDLSSAGAQGETQYF. In DNA, the CDR3 is TGTGCCAGCAGCCAAGATCTCTCGAGTGCAGGGGCTCAGGGAGAGACCCAGTACTTC.

The genes are TRBV15 and TRBJ1-2, with a possible D match to TRBD1 (6 bases). Deletions cut 3 bases from V and 4 bases from J, with 15 bases between. The CDR3 is 15 residues long. Germline loops: CDR1 LNHNV, CDR2 YYDKDF (reference sequence). CDR3 DNA: TGTGCCACCAGCAGCCGGGACACCAACGTCTATGGCTACACCTTC. This translates into CATSSRDTNVYGYTF.

The table lists this clone with a count of one. The V call is TRBV5-1, the J call TRBJ2-3, with 11 bases identical to TRBD1. The V and J ends lost 4 bases and 4 bases, in that order; junction bases with no gene match: 8. This CDR3 has 16 amino acids. The germline gives CDR1 SGHRS, CDR2 YFSETQ. CDR3 nucleotide sequence: TGCGCCAGCAGCCTGCTAGTGGACAGGGGGCCAGATACGCAGTATTTT. This translates into CASSLLVDRGPDTQYF.

V usage is TRBV28 and J usage is TRBJ2-7, with 9 bases lining up with TRBD1. Germline V gene lookup returns CDR1 MDHEN and CDR2 SYDVKM. With V trimmed by 1 base and J by 2 bases, 6 bases remained unmatched. The CDR3 sequence is 16 residues long. The CDR3 DNA follows: TGTGCCAGCAGTTTATCTGGGACAGGGACCCCCTACGAGCAGTACGTC. It translates to CASSLSGTGTPYEQYV.